The next 28 T cell receptor beta chains were all read from a single sample in a study of cytomegalovirus exposure and HLA in healthy donors. Both 60 Vbeta primers and 13 Jbeta primers went into the PCR. TCRdb's copy holds only in-frame clones and misses some; the assay was immunoSEQ multiplex PCR. The top ten hold 4% to 5.5% of the sample, which has around 62,000 clones, about three quarters seen once. Sequences were obtained from PBMCs. These receptors were taken from a male donor in good health and CMV-seropositive.

This chain joins TRBV27 and TRBJ1-2; a possible D gene is TRBD1 (6 bases). V was clipped by 3 bases and J by 3 bases, with 8 bases between them. Germline CDR1 MNHEY, CDR2 SMNVEV (reference sequence). CDR3 size: 13 residues. The CDR3 reads CASSFTGHYGYTF. DNA for the CDR3: TGTGCCAGCAGTTTTACAGGGCACTATGGCTACACCTTC.

The sample holds a few counts of this clone. The chain is built from TRBV10-2 and TRBJ2-6; D perhaps matches TRBD2 (5 bases). Germline V gene sequence: CDR1 WSHSY, CDR2 SAAADI. The CDR3 is 14 amino acids. Trimming left V 8 bases short and J 0 bases short, with 8 bases between. The CDR3 region is CASLRGSGANVLTF. The CDR3 coding sequence is TGCGCCAGCCTCCGGGGCTCTGGGGCCAACGTCCTGACTTTC.

The gene calls are TRBV6-1 and TRBJ2-3; the D is unclear. Per the germline V gene, CDR1 is MNHNS and CDR2 is SASEGT. V lost 3 bases, J lost 5 bases, and 9 bases lay in between. The CDR3 sequence is 13 residues long. CDR3 coding DNA: TGTGCCAGCAGTGACACGAGTTTAGATACGCAGTATTTT. Its protein is CASSDTSLDTQYF.

V and J are TRBV16 and TRBJ1-1; a possible D gene is TRBD1 (5 bases). Trimming shortened V by 4 bases and J by 2 bases, and 8 bases separated the two germline ends. Per germline, CDR1 KGHSY and CDR2 FQNENV. This CDR3 has 13 residues. CDR3 amino acids: CASSRGQNTEAFF. DNA of the CDR3: TGTGCCAGCAGCCGAGGACAAAACACTGAAGCTTTCTTT.

This rearrangement joins TRBV27 to TRBJ2-1, with a weak D call TRBD1 (6 bases). V was cut by 4 bases and J by 3 bases, with 13 bases left in between. CDR3 length: 15 amino acids. Germline assignment: CDR1 MNHEY and CDR2 SMNVEV (reference sequence). CDR3 DNA sequence: TGTGCCAGCAGTTCCCGCAGGGGAGACTACAATGAGCAGTTCTTC. This gives the protein CASSSRRGDYNEQFF.

This clone was seen just once. The chain has TRBV6-6 and TRBJ1-4, with D possibly matching TRBD1 (6 bases). Trimming pared 4 bases from V and 0 bases from J, leaving 6 bases between. The CDR3 extends over 14 amino acids. The germline V gene encodes CDR1 MNHNY and CDR2 SVGAGI (reference sequence). Here the CDR3 reads CASSSGATNEKLFF. The CDR3 coding sequence is TGTGCCAGCAGTTCAGGGGCAACTAATGAAAAACTGTTTTTT.

This clone occurred a few times. The rearrangement uses TRBV5-6 and TRBJ2-3, with a possible D match to TRBD2 (6 bases). The germline V and J ends were trimmed by 3 bases and 0 bases, with 11 bases remaining between them. There are 15 residues in the CDR3. The germline gives CDR1 SGHDT, CDR2 YYEEEE. CDR3 sequence (DNA): TGTGCCAGCAGCTGGGGGGTAGTTAGCACAGATACGCAGTATTTT. Protein sequence: CASSWGVVSTDTQYF.

In the case of this clone: The sample holds other DNA sequences that translate to the same CDR3. The gene calls are TRBV6-1 and TRBJ1-1; D uncertain. V lost 0 bases and J 4 bases, leaving 12 bases between the germline ends. CDR1 is MNHNS, CDR2 SASEGT, per germline. The CDR3 is 15 amino acids. The CDR3 sequence is CASSEADGASTEAFF. CDR3 bases: TGTGCCAGCAGTGAAGCTGACGGAGCCTCCACTGAAGCTTTCTTT.

This clone occurred a few times. V is TRBV7-2 and J is TRBJ2-1; 8 positions match TRBD2. Trimming at V came to 6 bases and at J to 2 bases, leaving 3 bases not matched to a gene. CDR3 size: 14 residues. Germline values: CDR1 SGHTA, CDR2 FQGNSA. The CDR3 DNA sequence: TGTGCCAGCAGAGAGGGACTAGCCTACAATGAGCAGTTCTTC. Encoded protein: CASREGLAYNEQFF. The full variable domain, completed using reference TRBV7-2 and TRBJ2-1, is GAGVSQSPSNKVTEKGKDVELRCDPISGHTALYWYRQSLGQGLEFLIYFQGNSAPDKSGLPSDRFSAERTGGSVSTLTIQRTQQEDSAVYLCASREGLAYNEQFFGPGTRLTVL.

The table lists this clone with a few counts. The rearrangement uses TRBV6-5 and TRBJ2-7; 9 bases match TRBD2. Per germline, CDR1 MNHEY and CDR2 SVGAGI. The V gene end was trimmed by 7 bases and the J gene end by 4 bases; junction bases not matched to a gene: 8. The CDR3 spans 14 residues. The chain's CDR3 is CASKLEAGGYEQYF. Here the CDR3 DNA reads TGTGCCAGCAAGCTAGAGGCGGGGGGGTACGAGCAGTACTTC.

This clone was detected once. The rearrangement links TRBV9 to TRBJ1-1, with D possibly matching TRBD1 (6 bases). This CDR3 has 16 residues. V lost 3 bases, J lost 6 bases, and 21 bases lay in between. Germline assignment: CDR1 SGDLS and CDR2 YYNGEE. The CDR3 DNA reads as TGTGCCAGCAGCGGCGAGGGAGGGGGGAGCTTGGCTGAAGCTTTCTTT. Its protein is CASSGEGGGSLAEAFF.

The chain couples TRBV5-1 to TRBJ2-3; a weak D match, TRBD2 (5 bases). V gave up 4 bases and J gave up 2 bases, with 26 bases separating them. From germline, CDR1 is SGHRS and CDR2 YFSETQ. This CDR3 is 19 amino acids long. The CDR3 protein is CASSGRLLPGLLDTDTQYF. In nucleotides, the CDR3 is TGCGCCAGCAGCGGCAGACTTTTGCCCGGACTGCTGGACACAGATACGCAGTATTTT.

The chain combines TRBV7-2 with TRBJ1-4, with TRBD1 matching 9 bases. Per the germline V gene, CDR1 is SGHTA and CDR2 is FQGNSA. The CDR3 runs to 14 residues. J lost 8 bases, V lost 5 bases, and 6 bases had no gene match. Here the CDR3 DNA reads TGTGCCAGCAGCCCACAGGGGGCGCAAGAAAAACTGTTTTTT. As protein: CASSPQGAQEKLFF.

This clone was seen a few times. This chain links TRBV6-1 with TRBJ2-7; 9 bases agree with TRBD1. The CDR3 loop spans 17 amino acids. Germline V CDR1 and CDR2: MNHNS, SASEGT. V trimming: 1 base; J trimming: 3 bases; junction bases outside the gene matches: 10. The CDR3 nucleotides are TGTGCCAGCAGTGAAGATTTCCGGGACAGGGAGGTCTACGAGCAGTACTTC. Translating gives CASSEDFRDREVYEQYF.

The J gene is TRBJ1-2, the V gene TRBV9; 7 nucleotides line up with TRBD1. J gave up 8 bases and V 0 bases, and 10 bases lay outside the gene matches. Germline CDR1 and CDR2: SGDLS and YYNGEE. The CDR3 sequence is 15 residues long. Here the CDR3 DNA reads TGTGCCAGCAGCGTAGCCGTGGACAGGCCAGGAGGCTACACCTTC. This translates into CASSVAVDRPGGYTF.

A word on this clone: The same CDR3 is also encoded by other DNA sequences in this sample. V is TRBV18 and J is TRBJ2-5, with D hard to call. Germline CDR1 and CDR2: KGHSH and LQKENI. The CDR3 sequence is 15 residues long. Trimming left V 3 bases short and J 1 base short, with 12 bases between. The CDR3 DNA reads as TGTGCCAGCTCACCGCTAGGCGGCCTCCAAGAGACCCAGTACTTC. It encodes CASSPLGGLQETQYF.

This clone has a handful of counts. The V and J genes are TRBV2 and TRBJ2-1, with no clear D. This CDR3 has 10 residues. The germline V gene has CDR1 SNHLY and CDR2 FYNNEI. The ends were cut back, 5 bases at V and 8 bases at J, with 4 bases in the middle. In nucleotides, the CDR3 is TGTGCCAGCAGTCTCCATGAGCAGTTCTTC. Its protein is CASSLHEQFF. Together with reference TRBV2 and TRBJ2-1, the CDR3 gives the full variable domain: EPEVTQTPSHQVTQMGQEVILRCVPISNHLYFYWYRQILGQKVEFLVSFYNNEISEKSEIFDDQFSVERPDGSNFTLKIRSTKLEDSAMYFCASSLHEQFFGPGTRLTVL.

The chain links TRBV10-3 to TRBJ2-1; weak D call: TRBD2 (5 bases). V lost 10 bases, J lost 1 base, and 14 bases lay in between. Looked up from germline, CDR1 is ENHRY and CDR2 is SYGVKD. The CDR3 runs to 14 residues. The DNA of the CDR3 is TGTGCCACCTCCGAGGAGCGGTCCTACAATGAGCAGTTCTTC. As protein: CATSEERSYNEQFF.

This clone showed up just a few times. The chain joins TRBV7-2 to TRBJ2-3; 8 bases align to TRBD2. This CDR3 is 14 amino acids long. Trimming took 1 base from V and 6 from J; bases not matched to a gene: 3. From germline, CDR1 is SGHTA and CDR2 FQGNSA. The CDR3 loop reads CASSLGTSLDTQYF. CDR3 in DNA: TGTGCCAGCAGCTTAGGGACTAGCTTGGATACGCAGTATTTT. The complete variable domain, with remaining parts taken from reference TRBV7-2 and TRBJ2-3, reads GAGVSQSPSNKVTEKGKDVELRCDPISGHTALYWYRQSLGQGLEFLIYFQGNSAPDKSGLPSDRFSAERTGGSVSTLTIQRTQQEDSAVYLCASSLGTSLDTQYFGPGTRLTVL.

The rearrangement uses TRBV6-1 and TRBJ2-1, with D tentatively TRBD1 (6 bases). Germline CDR1 is MNHNS and CDR2 is SASEGT. This CDR3 has 15 residues. Trimming pared 4 bases from V and 1 base from J, leaving 11 bases between. The CDR3 is CASSARRGSYNEQFF. The CDR3 region has the DNA TGTGCCAGCAGTGCCCGAAGGGGGTCCTACAATGAGCAGTTCTTC.

This clone occurred once. This chain joins TRBV7-9 and TRBJ2-3; 7 positions agree with TRBD2. The CDR3 length is 17 residues. Losses at the gene ends were 3 bases for V and 3 bases for J; bases not matched to a gene: 12. The germline V gene has CDR1 SEHNR and CDR2 FQNEAQ (reference sequence). The CDR3 sequence is CASSLVDRGDPTDTQYF. The CDR3 DNA reads as TGTGCCAGCAGCTTGGTTGATCGGGGGGACCCGACAGATACGCAGTATTTT. Using reference TRBV7-9 and TRBJ2-3 for the parts outside the CDR3, the full variable domain is DTGVSQNPRHKITKRGQNVTFRCDPISEHNRLYWYRQTLGQGPEFLTYFQNEAQLEKSRLLSDRFSAERPKGSFSTLEIQRTEQGDSAMYLCASSLVDRGDPTDTQYFGPGTRLTVL.

The V call is TRBV30, the J call TRBJ2-7; 8 bases map to TRBD2. With V trimmed by 7 bases and J by 3 bases, 11 bases remained unmatched. Germline V gene sequence: CDR1 GTSNPN, CDR2 SVGIG (reference sequence). This CDR3 contains 14 residues. CDR3 sequence: CALEGERGFYEQYF. In DNA form, the CDR3 reads TGTGCCTTGGAAGGCGAGCGGGGGTTCTACGAGCAGTACTTC.

V gene TRBV29-1 combines with J gene TRBJ1-3, with D maybe TRBD1 (5 bases). Trimming took 0 bases from V and 5 from J, leaving 14 bases between them. CDR1 and CDR2 from the germline V gene are SQVTM and ANQGSEA. The CDR3 loop spans 15 amino acids. CDR3 nucleotide sequence: TGCAGCGTTGAAGATCGGGGGACGGGAAGAAACACCATATATTTT. Protein sequence: CSVEDRGTGRNTIYF.

The J gene is TRBJ2-2, the V gene TRBV7-3; D may be TRBD1 (6 bases). Germline CDR1 is SGHTA and CDR2 is FQGTGA. V lost 5 bases and J 8 bases, leaving 9 bases between the germline ends. This CDR3 is 12 amino acids long. Here the CDR3 reads CASSPRGGELFF. Written as DNA, the CDR3 is TGTGCCAGCAGCCCCAGGGGTGGGGAGCTGTTTTTT.

Points on this clone: Germline is not matched at one junction end, which may reflect a read error. The genes are TRBV2 and TRBJ2-2, with 8 bases that match TRBD1. CDR3 size: 14 residues. Looked up from germline, CDR1 is SNHLY and CDR2 is FYNNEI. The CDR3 loop is CAHEDRGNTGELFF. The CDR3 nucleotides read TGCGCCCACGAAGACAGGGGTAACACCGGGGAGCTGTTTTTT.

The chain has TRBV9 and TRBJ1-1; D is undetermined. CDR1 and CDR2 from the germline V gene are SGDLS and YYNGEE. Trimming took 0 bases from V and 3 from J, leaving 9 bases between them. This CDR3 contains 14 residues. The CDR3 coding sequence is TGTGCCAGCAGCGTAGACAAAGGAGACACTGAAGCTTTCTTT. This sequence encodes CASSVDKGDTEAFF. Full variable domain (remainder filled in from reference TRBV9 and TRBJ1-1): DSGVTQTPKHLITATGQRVTLRCSPRSGDLSVYWYQQSLDQGLQFLIQYYNGEERAKGNILERFSAQQFPDLHSELNLSSLELGDSALYFCASSVDKGDTEAFFGQGTRLTVV.

The chain employs TRBV4-1 and TRBJ2-7; possible D gene TRBD2, 6 bases. Trimming shortened V by 4 bases and J by 6 bases, and 16 bases separated the two germline ends. CDR3 length equals 14 residues. Germline lookup yields CDR1 MGHRA and CDR2 YSYEKL. In nucleotides, the CDR3 is TGCGCCAGCAGCCCCTTAGGCGCGACTAGCGAGCAGTACTTC. Protein sequence: CASSPLGATSEQYF.

The rearrangement joins TRBV5-1 to TRBJ1-1; D unresolved. V lost 4 bases and J lost 1, with 14 bases in between. CDR3 length: 15 amino acids. Germline CDR1 and CDR2: SGHRS and YFSETQ. The CDR3 region is CASSVSRIANTEAFF. DNA for the CDR3: TGCGCCAGCAGCGTTTCTCGGATAGCGAACACTGAAGCTTTCTTT.